These 11 T cell receptor beta chains originate from one sample sequenced in a study of radiation and T cells in renal cell carcinoma (dated by TCRdb to the early 2020s). The intended sense of this specimen's time point label: baseline pretreatment blood. Reading the label with the study, this specimen's treatment or condition is: 15 Gy SBRT to primary tumor, nephrectomy 4 weeks later. The receptor library was made with the immunoSEQ multiplex PCR assay. TCRdb provides this immuneACCESS table in a form limited to in-frame rearrangements. Some clones are lacking; in checked studies, under half of them reflect an unresolved V gene, and why the rest are absent is not known. A total of tens of thousands of clones appear in this sample, roughly three quarters of them only once. Of the sample, approximately 6.8% falls within the top ten clones. Source: blood, taken from a patient whose treatment included radiotherapy and nephrectomy. Receptor source: a man between 60 and 75 years old with renal cell carcinoma.

V is TRBV16 and J is TRBJ2-5; 7 nucleotides align to TRBD2. CDR1 and CDR2 from the germline V gene are KGHSY and FQNENV. V lost 2 bases, J lost 12 bases, and 6 bases stayed unmatched. This CDR3 has 12 residues. The CDR3 region has the DNA TGTGCCAGCAGCCAAGCGGGGGATAGGAAGTACTTC. Protein: CASSQAGDRKYF.

This clone was recorded at least ten times. No conserved phenylalanine or tryptophan ends this CDR3, so it is likely a read error. It is unclear where the CDR3 begins or ends on the DNA, so no DNA is shown, and the CDR3 is as TCRdb lists it. This chain connects TRBV14 to TRBJ2-7; no DNA check was done on the table's D call, TRBD2. The CDR3 extends over 14 residues, inclusive of both ends. Germline V gene sequence: CDR1 SGHDN, CDR2 FVKESK. The CDR3 sequence: CASSPPGLRLPYDL.

The chain couples TRBV2 to TRBJ1-2, with 10 bases fitting TRBD1. CDR1 and CDR2 (germline): SNHLY, FYNNEI. This CDR3 spans 17 amino acids. The V gene end was trimmed by 4 bases and the J gene end by 1 base; junction bases not matched to a gene: 9. The CDR3 DNA is TGTGCCAGCAGTGCTGGGACAGGGGCCTTTGATAACTATGGCTACACCTTC. It is translated as CASSAGTGAFDNYGYTF. Combining the CDR3 with reference TRBV2 and TRBJ1-2 gives the whole variable domain EPEVTQTPSHQVTQMGQEVILRCVPISNHLYFYWYRQILGQKVEFLVSFYNNEISEKSEIFDDQFSVERPDGSNFTLKIRSTKLEDSAMYFCASSAGTGAFDNYGYTFGSGTRLTVV.

This clone was recorded at least ten times. The rearrangement links TRBV7-2 to TRBJ1-5, with a tentative D call TRBD1 (5 bases). Trimming shortened V by 1 base and J by 3 bases, and 16 bases separated the two germline ends. The CDR3 totals 17 residues. In germline, CDR1 is SGHTA, CDR2 FQGNSA. In DNA, the CDR3 is TGTGCCAGCAGCTTAGGGTACCTACAGGACGTCAATCAGCCCCAGCATTTT. Its translation: CASSLGYLQDVNQPQHF.

The chain recombines TRBV2 with TRBJ2-1; no firm D call. V lost 6 bases to trimming and J lost 6 bases, with 18 bases between them. CDR3 size: 15 residues. Germline V gene data show CDR1 as SNHLY and CDR2 as FYNNEI. DNA of the CDR3: TGTGCCAGCAGCCCAGGACCCGAAACGGGCAATGAGCAGTTCTTC. This codes for CASSPGPETGNEQFF.

The chain has TRBV9 and TRBJ2-1; 10 positions match TRBD2. V shed 4 bases and J 10 bases; nucleotides not matched to a gene: 14. This CDR3 is 16 amino acids long. Per germline, CDR1 SGDLS and CDR2 YYNGEE. The CDR3 sequence: CASSSIGLAVSGEQFF. The CDR3, as DNA: TGTGCCAGCAGCAGCATAGGACTAGCGGTTTCTGGGGAGCAGTTCTTC.

This clone was detected only a few times. The rearrangement uses TRBV27 and TRBJ1-1; D unresolved. The CDR3 has 13 residues. Trimming stripped 8 bases from V and 5 bases from J, with 15 bases between. CDR1 and CDR2 from the germline V gene are MNHEY and SMNVEV (reference sequence). The CDR3 protein is CASVPASRTEAFF. CDR3 DNA: TGTGCCAGCGTGCCGGCCTCGAGGACTGAAGCTTTCTTT.

CDR3 sequence: CASSPGQGYTGELFF. Here the CDR3 DNA reads TGTGCCAGCAGCCCGGGACAGGGATACACCGGGGAGCTGTTTTTT. The J gene is TRBJ2-2, the V gene TRBV7-9, with 9 positions matching TRBD1. The V segment lost 5 bases and the J segment 3 bases; nucleotides outside the gene matches: 4. Looked up from germline, CDR1 is SEHNR and CDR2 is FQNEAQ (reference sequence). This CDR3 is built from 15 residues.

This clone came up once. The chain joins TRBV19 to TRBJ1-4, with D unresolved. V was clipped by 6 bases and J by 5 bases, with 10 bases between them. This CDR3 region has 13 residues. Germline CDR1 and CDR2: LNHDA and SQIVND (reference sequence). CDR3 residues: CASSLNRNEKLFF. CDR3 nucleotides: TGTGCCAGTAGCTTAAATCGGAATGAAAAACTGTTTTTT.

The chain combines TRBV7-2 with TRBJ2-1; 8 bases match TRBD2. The CDR3 covers 16 residues. V shed 0 bases and J 9 bases; nucleotides not matched to a gene: 10. The germline V gene encodes CDR1 SGHTA and CDR2 FQGNSA. The CDR3 nucleotides are TGTGCCAGCAGCTTAGCATGGGCTAGCGGGTTTTCTGAGCAGTTCTTC. As protein: CASSLAWASGFSEQFF.

This clone was detected a few times. This chain's CDR3 is CSVTGPGTRDTQYF. CDR3 bases: TGCAGCGTTACAGGGCCAGGAACAAGAGATACGCAGTATTTT. V and J are TRBV29-1 and TRBJ2-3, with D tentatively TRBD1 (6 bases). The germline V and J ends were trimmed by 5 bases and 5 bases, with 17 bases remaining between them. Germline loops: CDR1 SQVTM, CDR2 ANQGSEA. The CDR3 extends over 14 amino acids.